The 10 T cell receptor beta chains below were found in one sample sequenced in a study of cytomegalovirus exposure and HLA in healthy donors. The PCR was carried out with 60 Vbeta primers and 13 Jbeta primers. Assay: immunoSEQ multiplex PCR; the TCRdb copy retains only in-frame clones and omits some. The table records roughly 92,000 clones, roughly 79% of them present only once. The sample consisted of PBMCs. The source is a woman in her 70s in good health and CMV-seropositive.

The J gene is TRBJ1-5, the V gene TRBV7-2; TRBD1 matches at 7 bases. This CDR3 has 16 residues. The ends lost 10 bases at V and 0 bases at J; junction bases unmatched: 12. CDR1 and CDR2 from the germline V gene are SGHTA and FQGNSA. The CDR3 DNA sequence: TGTGCCACCGCTAGGGACAGCACATATAGCAATCAGCCCCAGCATTTT. Its translation: CATARDSTYSNQPQHF.

The rearrangement uses TRBV28 and TRBJ2-7; 9 nucleotides match TRBD1. With V trimmed by 1 base and J by 7 bases, 8 bases remained unmatched. Germline values: CDR1 MDHEN, CDR2 SYDVKM. The CDR3 sequence is 15 residues long. The CDR3 DNA reads TGTGCCAGCAGTTTATTTAGGACAGGGGCGTTAGAGCAGTACTTC. This sequence encodes CASSLFRTGALEQYF.

The chain carries TRBV7-2 and TRBJ2-5; D may be TRBD1 (6 bases). Germline lookup yields CDR1 SGHTA and CDR2 FQGNSA. Trimming pared 5 bases from V and 9 bases from J, leaving 16 bases between. The CDR3 extends over 13 amino acids. The CDR3 DNA reads TGTGCCAGCAGCGGCACACAGGGCCTGGCCCAGTACTTC. Its translation: CASSGTQGLAQYF.

The chain links TRBV7-3 to TRBJ1-3, with 7 bases matching TRBD1. With V trimmed by 5 bases and J by 0 bases, 4 bases remained unmatched. Germline V gene lookup returns CDR1 SGHTA and CDR2 FQGTGA. The CDR3 totals 15 residues. This CDR3 reads CASSPGTDSGNTIYF. In nucleotides, the CDR3 is TGTGCCAGCAGCCCCGGGACAGACTCTGGAAACACCATATATTTT.

This chain links TRBV19 with TRBJ2-2; maybe TRBD2 (6 bases). This CDR3 has 14 residues. In germline, CDR1 is LNHDA, CDR2 SQIVND (reference sequence). Trimming removed 4 bases at V and 2 bases at J, with 8 bases between. The CDR3 protein is CASSTGRNTGELFF. In DNA, the CDR3 is TGTGCCAGTAGTACCGGGAGAAACACCGGGGAGCTGTTTTTT.

The chain carries TRBV9 and TRBJ2-5; no clear D. Between the trimmed V and J ends, which lost 0 bases and 5 bases, there was a span of 11 bases. Germline V lookup: CDR1 SGDLS, CDR2 YYNGEE. The CDR3 sequence is 14 residues long. The CDR3 region is CASSVVGSLETQYF. CDR3 coding DNA: TGTGCCAGCAGCGTAGTGGGTAGCTTGGAGACCCAGTACTTC.

The gene calls are TRBV5-1 and TRBJ2-1; D remains ambiguous. The CDR3 runs to 13 residues. V lost 4 bases and J lost 9, with 14 bases in between. Per the germline V gene, CDR1 is SGHRS and CDR2 is YFSETQ. In nucleotides, the CDR3 is TGCGCCAGCAGCGCCAATAGTGCGATTGAGCAGTTCTTC. Amino acid sequence: CASSANSAIEQFF.

The V call is TRBV5-1, the J call TRBJ2-5; 10 nucleotides line up with TRBD2. The V segment lost 1 base and the J segment 3 bases; nucleotides outside the gene matches: 3. Germline values: CDR1 SGHRS, CDR2 YFSETQ. The CDR3 loop spans 15 amino acids. DNA of the CDR3: TGCGCCAGCAGCTTGTCTAGCGGGAGTGAAGAGACCCAGTACTTC. Amino acids: CASSLSSGSEETQYF.

This clone has just one count. The rearrangement links TRBV7-2 to TRBJ1-5; the match to TRBD1 covers 7 bases. Germline CDR1 and CDR2: SGHTA and FQGNSA. This CDR3 region has 16 residues. After removal of 4 bases from V and 3 bases from J, the junction contained 9 bases not matched to a gene. DNA of the CDR3: TGTGCCAGCAGCTCCCGACCCGGGACAGTCAATCAGCCCCAGCATTTT. Encoded protein: CASSSRPGTVNQPQHF.

The DNA for the CDR3 is TGCGCCAGCAGCCATGACAGGGGGCGAACTGAAGCTTTCTTT. Residues: CASSHDRGRTEAFF. The chain uses TRBV10-1 and TRBJ1-1; TRBD1 matches at 10 bases. J gave up 5 bases and V 6 bases, and 6 bases lay outside the gene matches. Germline CDR1 reads WNHNN; CDR2 reads SYGVQD (reference sequence). The CDR3 totals 14 residues.